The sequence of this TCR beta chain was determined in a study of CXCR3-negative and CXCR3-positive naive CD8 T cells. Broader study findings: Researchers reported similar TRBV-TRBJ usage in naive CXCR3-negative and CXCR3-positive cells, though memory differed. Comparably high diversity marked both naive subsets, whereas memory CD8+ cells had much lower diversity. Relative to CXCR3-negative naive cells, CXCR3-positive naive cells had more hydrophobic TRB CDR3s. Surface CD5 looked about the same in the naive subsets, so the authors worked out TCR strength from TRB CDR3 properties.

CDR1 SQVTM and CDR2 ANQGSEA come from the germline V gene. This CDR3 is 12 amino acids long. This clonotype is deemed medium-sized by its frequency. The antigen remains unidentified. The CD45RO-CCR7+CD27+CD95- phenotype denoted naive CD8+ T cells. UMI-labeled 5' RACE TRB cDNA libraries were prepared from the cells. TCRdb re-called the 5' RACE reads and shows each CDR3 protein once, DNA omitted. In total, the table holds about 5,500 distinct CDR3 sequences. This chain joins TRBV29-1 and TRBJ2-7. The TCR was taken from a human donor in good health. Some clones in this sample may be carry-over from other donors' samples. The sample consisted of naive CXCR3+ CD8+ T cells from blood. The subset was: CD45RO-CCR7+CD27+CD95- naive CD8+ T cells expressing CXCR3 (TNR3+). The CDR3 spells CSVEDRAYEQYF.